Below, 17 T cell receptor beta chains from the same sample are listed, as sequenced in a study of identical twins. TCRdb itself ran the 5' RACE reads through MiXCR, one entry per CDR3 protein. The sample includes 450,000 or so distinct CDR3 sequences, 20% to 25% of them seen just once. A further study also used this sample, focusing on T cells expressing NK-cell markers.

Sequencing was performed on CD4+ T cells sorted from blood. The receptors stem from a woman in her late teens or twenties in good health.

The rearrangement joins TRBV6-2 or TRBV6-3 to TRBJ2-1; possibly TRBD1 for D (5 bases). V gave up 2 bases and J gave up 4 bases, with 12 bases separating them. The CDR3 spans 15 residues. Germline V CDR1 and CDR2: MNHEY, SVGEGT. The CDR3 region has the DNA TGTGCCAGCAGTTACGGGGCAACTCCTTACAATGAGCAGTTCTTC. This encodes CASSYGATPYNEQFF.

V is TRBV5-6 and J is TRBJ2-3; no clear D. The germline gives CDR1 SGHDT, CDR2 YYEEEE. Trimming removed 6 bases at V and 0 bases at J, with 14 bases between. The CDR3 has 15 residues. CDR3 residues: CASTRRTASTDTQYF. The CDR3 DNA follows: TGTGCCAGCACTAGACGGACCGCTAGCACAGATACGCAGTATTTT.

The V call is TRBV7-2, the J call TRBJ2-7, with a weak D call TRBD1 (6 bases). The ends were cut back, 5 bases at V and 0 bases at J, with 11 bases in the middle. CDR1 is SGHTA and CDR2 is FQGNSA in the germline V gene. CDR3 length equals 14 residues. The CDR3 sequence is CASSVGHNSYEQYF. CDR3 DNA: TGTGCCAGCAGCGTGGGACACAACTCCTACGAGCAGTACTTC.

The gene calls are TRBV3-1 and TRBJ1-1; D is perhaps TRBD1 (5 bases). Between the trimmed V and J ends, which lost 1 base and 0 bases, there was a span of 12 bases. The CDR3 extends over 16 amino acids. Germline V CDR1 and CDR2: LGHDT, YNNKEL (reference sequence). In nucleotides, the CDR3 is TGTGCCAGCAGCCAAGGGGGATCGGGGGTGAACACTGAAGCTTTCTTT. It encodes CASSQGGSGVNTEAFF.

This rearrangement joins TRBV10-2 to TRBJ2-5; 10 nucleotides line up with TRBD1. The CDR3 is 14 residues long. Germline V CDR1 and CDR2: WSHSY, SAAADI. Trimming cost V 6 bases and J 5 bases; bases outside gene matches: 6. The CDR3 DNA reads as TGCGCCAGCAGGACAGGGGGCGCGAGGGAGACCCAGTACTTC. Translated: CASRTGGARETQYF.

This clonotype was seen ten or more times. The CDR3 coding sequence is TGCGCCAGCGGACAGGGAACAACTAACTATGGCTACACCTTC. Translation gives CASGQGTTNYGYTF. The genes are TRBV5-1 and TRBJ1-2, with 8 bases matching TRBD1. From germline, CDR1 is SGHRS and CDR2 YFSETQ. Unmatched junction bases numbered 5, after V lost 7 bases and J lost 0 bases. CDR3 length equals 14 residues.

This clonotype was detected only a few times. The rearrangement uses TRBV5-1 and TRBJ2-6; no reliable D call. CDR3 size: 16 residues. V dropped 0 bases and J dropped 4 bases, with 11 bases sitting between them. Per germline, CDR1 SGHRS and CDR2 YFSETQ. Here the CDR3 reads CASSLEGVGGANVLTF. CDR3 DNA: TGCGCCAGCAGCTTGGAGGGCGTCGGAGGGGCCAACGTCCTGACTTTC.

This clonotype turned up a few times. DNA of the CDR3: TGTGCCAGCAGTTACATGGGGTTCGAGCAGTACTTC. Translated, it gives CASSYMGFEQYF. V is TRBV6-2 or TRBV6-3 and J is TRBJ2-7; no firm D call. V gave up 2 bases and J gave up 6 bases, with 8 bases separating them. The CDR3 has 12 amino acids. CDR1 and CDR2 (germline): MNHEY, SVGEGT.

A few counts support this clonotype. The genes are TRBV5-1 and TRBJ2-3; a weak D match, TRBD2 (5 bases). Germline V CDR1 and CDR2: SGHRS, YFSETQ. V was clipped by 4 bases and J by 0 bases, with 9 bases between them. The CDR3 spans 14 residues. This CDR3 reads CASSGGGSTDTQYF. CDR3 sequence (DNA): TGCGCCAGCAGCGGAGGCGGAAGCACAGATACGCAGTATTTT.

The chain combines TRBV5-1 with TRBJ2-1, with 9 bases aligning to TRBD2. Germline V gene sequence: CDR1 SGHRS, CDR2 YFSETQ. V lost 5 bases, J lost 5 bases, and 8 bases stayed unmatched. The CDR3 contains 15 residues. The CDR3: CASRLLAGNDNEQFF. As DNA, the CDR3 is TGCGCCAGCAGACTTCTAGCGGGGAACGACAATGAGCAGTTCTTC. Combining the CDR3 with reference TRBV5-1 and TRBJ2-1 gives the whole variable domain KAGVTQTPRYLIKTRGQQVTLSCSPISGHRSVSWYQQTPGQGLQFLFEYFSETQRNKGNFPGRFSGRQFSNSRSEMNVSTLELGDSALYLCASRLLAGNDNEQFFGPGTRLTVL.

This clonotype was counted a few times. The rearrangement links TRBV5-1 to TRBJ2-7, with D maybe TRBD1 (6 bases). Between the trimmed V and J ends, which lost 6 bases and 6 bases, there was a span of 19 bases. Germline assignment: CDR1 SGHRS and CDR2 YFSETQ. The CDR3 consists of 14 residues. CDR3 protein: CASTQEGGLGEQYF. The CDR3 DNA follows: TGCGCCAGCACTCAGGAAGGGGGATTAGGCGAGCAGTACTTC.

This clonotype was seen more than once but under ten times. The J gene is TRBJ2-1, the V gene TRBV20-1, with TRBD2 identical over 10 bases. The CDR3 is made up of 15 amino acids. Trimming cost V 3 bases and J 5 bases; bases outside gene matches: 7. Germline-derived CDR1 and CDR2 are DFQATT and SNEGSKA (reference sequence). Written as DNA, the CDR3 is TGCAGTGCTAGTACGGGACTAGCGCTTGACAATGAGCAGTTCTTC. Amino acids: CSASTGLALDNEQFF.

Comments on this clonotype: Relative to the germline gene, one junction end is altered; a read error may explain this. The J gene is TRBJ1-2, the V gene TRBV2, with D possibly TRBD1 on 5 matching bases. Germline V gives CDR1 SNHLY, CDR2 FYNNEI. The CDR3 runs to 11 residues. Here the CDR3 reads CASSEEGQKLF. The CDR3 DNA reads TGTGCCAGCAGTGAAGAGGGGCAAAAACTCTTC. The whole variable domain, filled in from reference TRBV2 and TRBJ1-2, reads EPEVTQTPSHQVTQMGQEVILRCVPISNHLYFYWYRQILGQKVEFLVSFYNNEISEKSEIFDDQFSVERPDGSNFTLKIRSTKLEDSAMYFCASSEEGQKLFGSGTRLTVV.

The gene calls are TRBV3-1 and TRBJ2-1; TRBD2 matches at 7 bases. The V segment lost 1 base and the J segment 6 bases; nucleotides outside the gene matches: 9. The CDR3 is 16 amino acids. The V gene's germline CDR1 is LGHDT and CDR2 YNNKEL (reference sequence). CDR3 nucleotides: TGTGCCAGCAGCCAAGTCAAGACTAGCCGACGCAATGAGCAGTTCTTC. This translates into CASSQVKTSRRNEQFF.

The chain joins TRBV20-1 to TRBJ2-1; 8 positions agree with TRBD2. Germline trimming cut 6 bases from V and 3 bases from J; bases unmatched to any gene: 7. The CDR3 contains 14 residues. Per germline, CDR1 DFQATT and CDR2 SNEGSKA (reference sequence). CDR3 in DNA: TGCAGTGCGACCGGGACTAGGGGCTACAATGAGCAGTTCTTC. It specifies CSATGTRGYNEQFF.

This clonotype was seen a few times. The chain links TRBV20-1 to TRBJ2-2; possibly TRBD1 or TRBD2 for D (5 bases each). This CDR3 spans 13 amino acids. V was cut by 7 bases and J by 0 bases, with 9 bases left in between. The germline V gene encodes CDR1 DFQATT and CDR2 SNEGSKA (reference sequence). CDR3 bases: TGCAGTGGAGGGACGGCGAACACCGGGGAGCTGTTTTTT. It specifies CSGGTANTGELFF.

There are a few counts of this clonotype. This chain connects TRBV5-1 to TRBJ2-7; 7 nucleotides match TRBD1. Germline CDR1 is SGHRS and CDR2 is YFSETQ. The trim removed 4 bases at V and 3 bases at J, leaving 7 bases unmatched. The CDR3 covers 14 residues. For the CDR3, the DNA is TGCGCCAGCAGCGCAGACAGGGCAAACTACGAGCAGTACTTC. Protein sequence: CASSADRANYEQYF.